This TCR beta chain stems from a study of control samples from healthy donors and cancer patients (dated by TCRdb to about 2020). The library was made by the immunoSEQ multiplex PCR assay. Entries here come from immuneACCESS through TCRdb and include only in-frame sequences with V and J called. Some clones fail to appear in such tables; in the studies checked, an unresolved V gene covers under half of the shortfall, and the cause of the remainder is unknown. This sample has 55,000 to 85,000 clones in its table, and about nine tenths of those were observed once. In total, the top ten clones hold 19% of the sample. This clone has only one observation. Its antigen is unknown. Base qualities are not provided; no much larger clone lies one nucleotide away. V gives up 1 base and J gives up 5 bases, and the segment between their germline ends measures 7 bases. Including cysteine and phenylalanine, the CDR3 has 14 amino acids. Of the read, only the CDR3 DNA is kept; its 42 bases are in frame from base 1. Taken from the germline V gene, the CDR1 and CDR2 loops are KGHDR and SFDVKD.

The TCR originated in a man in his 60s with lung cancer. Source material: PBMCs. In this chain, TRBV24-1 is recombined with TRBJ2-2; TRBD2 is perhaps the D gene, given 5 matching bases. The DNA reads TGTGCCACCAGTGATTTATCGGGGACCGGGGAGCTGTTTTTT. It encodes CATSDLSGTGELFF.